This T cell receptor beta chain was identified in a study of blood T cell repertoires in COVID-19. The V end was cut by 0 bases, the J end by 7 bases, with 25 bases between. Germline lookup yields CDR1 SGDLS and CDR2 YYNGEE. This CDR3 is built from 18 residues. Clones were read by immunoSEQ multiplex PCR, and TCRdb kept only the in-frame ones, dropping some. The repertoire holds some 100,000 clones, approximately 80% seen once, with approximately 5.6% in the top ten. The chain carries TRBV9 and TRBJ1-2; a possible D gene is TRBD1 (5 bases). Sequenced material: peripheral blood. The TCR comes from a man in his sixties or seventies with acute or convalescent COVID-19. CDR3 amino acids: CASSVAPDASAGIGGYTF. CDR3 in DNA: TGTGCCAGCAGCGTAGCCCCCGATGCAAGTGCAGGGATTGGTGGCTACACCTTC.